These T cell receptor beta chains were read from a single sample in a study of blood T cell repertoires in COVID-19. Using immunoSEQ multiplex PCR, the repertoire was profiled, and TCRdb retains in-frame clones only, with some absent. This sample has under 350,000 clones, with over 65% found just once. Material for sequencing was peripheral blood. The receptors derive from a man aged 60-69 years who had recovered from COVID-19. CDR3s include the opening cysteine and the closing phenylalanine or tryptophan. A D gene is named only where the DNA matches it firmly. Expanded clones get a size class; other rows say once, few or many, or leave the size out.

size	D	V	J	CDR3	DNA
-	TRBD1	TRBV6-1	TRBJ2-1	CASSEAGQPYNEQFF	TGTGCCAGCAGTGAAGCGGGACAGCCCTACAATGAGCAGTTCTTC
-	TRBD2	TRBV9	TRBJ2-1	CASSVAGQRGYNEQFF	TGTGCCAGCAGCGTAGCAGGCCAGCGGGGGTACAATGAGCAGTTCTTC
-	TRBD1	TRBV5-1	TRBJ1-5	CASSLLGQANQPQHF	TGCGCCAGCAGCTTGTTGGGACAGGCAAATCAGCCCCAGCATTTT
-	-	TRBV28	TRBJ1-3	CASSKVDRLWNTIYF	TGTGCCAGCAGTAAGGTGGACAGACTCTGGAACACCATATATTTT
-	TRBD2	TRBV7-2	TRBJ2-4	CASSPVAGGKNIQYF	TGTGCCAGCAGCCCCGTAGCGGGGGGCAAAAACATTCAGTACTTC
-	TRBD1	TRBV19	TRBJ2-1	CASSGRDRGTGEQFF	TGTGCCAGTAGTGGCCGGGACAGGGGGACTGGTGAGCAGTTCTTC
once	-	TRBV28	TRBJ1-5	CASSLTRGSNQPQHF	TGTGCCAGCAGTCTAACCAGGGGTAGCAATCAGCCCCAGCATTTT
-	-	TRBV15	TRBJ1-4	CATTPSRQAVEKLFF	TGTGCCACCACTCCCTCAAGACAGGCCGTTGAAAAACTGTTTTTT
-	-	TRBV28	TRBJ2-1	CASSPFAVRDFSYNEQFF	TGTGCCAGCAGTCCCTTCGCAGTCAGGGACTTCTCCTACAATGAGCAGTTCTTC
few	TRBD1	TRBV19	TRBJ1-1	CASRTGETIVRGTEAFF	TGTGCCAGTCGGACAGGGGAGACCATAGTTCGGGGAACTGAAGCTTTCTTT
-	-	TRBV18	TRBJ2-5	CASSPATTQETQYF	TGTGCCAGCTCACCAGCTACTACCCAAGAGACCCAGTACTTC
-	-	TRBV6-6	TRBJ1-1	CASRATVNTEAFF	TGTGCCAGCAGGGCTACAGTGAACACTGAAGCTTTCTTT
few	-	TRBV19	TRBJ1-5	CASSIQGPNQPQHF	TGTGCCAGTAGTATACAGGGGCCCAATCAGCCCCAGCATTTT
few	-	TRBV5-1	TRBJ2-2	CASSYLGSATGELFF	TGCGCCAGCAGCTACCTGGGCAGTGCCACCGGGGAGCTGTTTTTT
-	-	TRBV28	TRBJ1-1	CASRIYGDGASTEAFF	TGTGCCAGCAGAATTTACGGAGACGGCGCTTCGACTGAAGCTTTCTTT
-	-	TRBV5-1	TRBJ2-6	CASSLESGTGANVLTF	TGCGCCAGCAGCTTGGAATCAGGGACTGGGGCCAACGTCCTGACTTTC
once	-	TRBV5-1	TRBJ2-7	CASSRSRGVGEQYF	TGCGCCAGCAGTCGCAGCCGTGGAGTGGGCGAGCAGTACTTC
-	-	TRBV12-5	TRBJ2-2	CASGLAAARNTGELFF	TGTGCTAGTGGCCTTGCGGCAGCTCGGAACACCGGGGAGCTGTTTTTT
-	-	TRBV19	TRBJ1-4	CASTDRQLSTNEKLFF	TGTGCCAGTACGGATCGACAGCTTTCAACTAATGAAAAACTGTTTTTT
-	-	TRBV7-9	TRBJ2-5	CASSVDGIAGGTQYF	TGTGCCAGCAGCGTCGACGGGATAGCCGGCGGGACCCAGTACTTC
once	-	TRBV25-1	TRBJ1-5	CASRDSGNQPQHF	TGTGCCAGCAGAGACAGCGGCAATCAGCCCCAGCATTTT
-	-	TRBV12-3/TRBV12-4	TRBJ2-1	CASSLGSLAEQFF	TGTGCCAGCAGTTTAGGTAGCCTGGCTGAGCAGTTCTTC
-	TRBD1	TRBV15	TRBJ1-4	CATLQEQGAEKLFF	TGTGCCACCCTGCAAGAACAGGGGGCTGAAAAACTGTTTTTT
-	-	TRBV20-1	TRBJ2-5	CSASGTGTVQETQYF	TGCAGTGCTAGTGGGACCGGGACTGTCCAAGAGACCCAGTACTTC
-	TRBD1	TRBV2	TRBJ1-1	CASRRTGGRTEAFF	TGTGCCAGCAGACGGACAGGGGGAAGGACTGAAGCTTTCTTT
-	TRBD1	TRBV7-3	TRBJ2-3	CASSPWTGRTDTQYF	TGTGCCAGCTCTCCCTGGACAGGGAGGACAGATACGCAGTATTTT
-	TRBD2	TRBV10-3	TRBJ2-3	CAVSGGRSTDTQYF	TGTGCCGTTAGCGGGGGGCGCAGCACAGATACGCAGTATTTT
-	-	TRBV6-6	TRBJ2-2	CASSPVPSQYTGELFF	TGTGCCAGCAGCCCCGTTCCTAGCCAGTACACCGGGGAGCTGTTTTTT
-	TRBD1	TRBV7-9	TRBJ1-6	CASSFGQGVVGSYNSPLHF	TGTGCCAGCAGCTTTGGGCAGGGGGTCGTCGGCTCCTATAATTCACCCCTCCACTTT
-	TRBD1	TRBV4-2	TRBJ2-4	CASSPAGQGIGAKNIQYF	TGTGCCAGCAGCCCAGCGGGACAGGGGATTGGGGCCAAAAACATTCAGTACTTC
-	-	TRBV29-1	TRBJ1-2	CSVESYGGDYGYTF	TGCAGCGTTGAAAGCTATGGCGGGGACTATGGCTACACCTTC
few	-	TRBV6-2/TRBV6-3	TRBJ1-1	CASSQALAEAFF	TGTGCCAGCAGTCAAGCGTTAGCTGAAGCTTTCTTT
-	-	TRBV6-5	TRBJ2-2	CASRTFVTGELFF	TGTGCCAGCAGGACTTTTGTCACCGGGGAGCTGTTTTTT
-	TRBD2	TRBV28	TRBJ2-7	CASTPKAGTFLEQYF	TGTGCCAGCACCCCAAAAGCGGGGACTTTTCTCGAGCAGTACTTC
-	-	TRBV5-1	TRBJ2-5	CASSLNSETQYF	TGCGCCAGCAGCTTAAATTCGGAGACCCAGTACTTC
-	TRBD2	TRBV7-2	TRBJ2-1	CASSLAGSGASYNEQFF	TGTGCCAGCAGCCTGGCGGGTAGCGGGGCGTCCTACAATGAGCAGTTCTTC
few	-	TRBV18	TRBJ2-4	CASSPPEGVDTWAKNIQYF	TGTGCCAGCTCACCACCGGAGGGCGTAGACACTTGGGCCAAAAACATTCAGTACTTC
-	-	TRBV3-1/TRBV3-2	TRBJ2-3	CASRLLARGTDTQYF	TGTGCCAGCAGGCTGCTAGCGCGTGGCACAGATACGCAGTATTTT
once	-	TRBV28	TRBJ2-7	CASSQQITYEQYF	TGTGCCAGCAGCCAACAGATCACCTACGAGCAGTACTTC
-	TRBD2	TRBV5-4	TRBJ2-1	CASSYPLAGGPVGEQFF	TGTGCCAGCAGCTACCCCCTAGCGGGGGGGCCTGTGGGTGAGCAGTTCTTC
-	-	TRBV5-1	TRBJ2-2	CASSLVSGVNTGELFF	TGCGCCAGCAGCTTGGTGAGCGGAGTTAACACCGGGGAGCTGTTTTTT
few	-	TRBV28	TRBJ1-1	CASRIQGVRTEAFF	TGTGCCAGCAGAATACAGGGTGTACGGACTGAAGCTTTCTTT
-	-	TRBV18	TRBJ2-7	CASSTGVGYEQYF	TGTGCCAGCTCAACCGGGGTTGGCTACGAGCAGTACTTC
-	-	TRBV5-1	TRBJ2-7	CASSLAGRAGDNEQYF	TGCGCCAGCAGCTTGGCCGGTAGGGCAGGGGATAACGAGCAGTACTTC
-	TRBD2	TRBV7-2	TRBJ2-3	CASSLGGPSGRTDTQYF	TGTGCCAGCAGCTTAGGAGGGCCTAGCGGACGCACAGATACGCAGTATTTT
-	TRBD2	TRBV5-1	TRBJ2-1	CASATSGAMTGEQFF	TGCGCCAGCGCGACTAGCGGGGCCATGACAGGTGAGCAGTTCTTC
-	TRBD2	TRBV7-3	TRBJ2-3	CASSLSGGSTDTQYF	TGTGCCAGCAGCCTGAGCGGGGGGTCTACAGATACGCAGTATTTT
-	-	TRBV28	TRBJ1-1	CASRAGGTTEAFF	TGTGCCAGCAGGGCGGGAGGGACCACTGAAGCTTTCTTT
few	-	TRBV5-1	TRBJ2-7	CASSLTDYEQYF	TGCGCCAGCAGCTTAACAGACTACGAGCAGTACTTC